The rows below give T cell receptor beta chains drawn from one sample of a study of blood T cells in healthy people across ages. In TCRdb, the 5' RACE reads were re-called with MiXCR into one record per CDR3 protein. The sample contains more than 1.4 million distinct CDR3 sequences, 42% of which appear only once. The material sequenced was blood. The receptors come from a woman between 18 and 30 years old in good health. The CDR3 runs from the conserved cysteine through the conserved F or W. Fields, in order: V gene, J gene, D gene, clone size, CDR3 DNA, CDR3 protein. A D gene is named only where the DNA matches it firmly. Where a row states a size, it is once, few, many or the class of an expanded clone; other rows omit it.

TRBV4-1,TRBJ2-1,TRBD2,few,TGCGCCAGCAGCCACGGGGGGATGTTCGATGAGCAGTTCTTC,CASSHGGMFDEQFF
TRBV7-2,TRBJ2-7,NA,NA,TGTGCCAGCAGCTTGGCCGGGACCGAGTCCTACGGGCAGTACTTC,CASSLAGTESYGQYF
TRBV20-1,TRBJ2-1,NA,many,TGCAGTGCTACCATCCTTCGGAATGAGCAGTTCTTC,CSATILRNEQFF
TRBV7-9,TRBJ2-3,TRBD2,NA,TGTGCCAGCAGCTTATTCCGAACTAGCGGGTACACAGATACGCAGTATTTT,CASSLFRTSGYTDTQYF
TRBV20-1,TRBJ2-1,NA,NA,TGCAGTGCTAGCCTCCGGGAGCGAAACAATGAGCAGTTCTTC,CSASLRERNNEQFF
TRBV2,TRBJ1-1,NA,NA,TGTGCCAGCCCCAGGGAGGGCACTGAAGCTTTCTTT,CASPREGTEAFF
TRBV6-6,TRBJ2-3,TRBD2,NA,TGTGCCAGCCGGGGACTAGCGGGATTAACAGATACGCAGTATTTT,CASRGLAGLTDTQYF
TRBV5-1,TRBJ1-1,NA,few,TGCGCCAGCAGCAGTCCCCCAACTGAAGCTTTCTTT,CASSSPPTEAFF
TRBV2,TRBJ2-5,NA,NA,TGTGCCAGCGGGGCTCGCGTTCAGCAAGAGACCCAGTACTTC,CASGARVQQETQYF
TRBV18,TRBJ2-1,TRBD2,NA,TGTGCCAGCTCACCAATGATAGCGGGGTACAATGAGCAGTTCTTC,CASSPMIAGYNEQFF
TRBV29-1,TRBJ1-1,NA,few,TGCAGCGTTAAAAGGGCCGCGAACACTGAAGCTTTCTTT,CSVKRAANTEAFF
TRBV10-3,TRBJ2-7,NA,NA,TGTGCCATCAGCCTAGCGAATGAGCAGTACTTC,CAISLANEQYF
TRBV12-3/TRBV12-4,TRBJ2-5,TRBD2,few,TGTGCCAGCAGCAAATCGTCGGGGGGAAAAGAGACCCAGTACTTC,CASSKSSGGKETQYF
TRBV14,TRBJ2-3,NA,NA,TGTGCCAGCAGCCAAGGAGTTAGAAGCAGAGATACGCAGTATTTT,CASSQGVRSRDTQYF
TRBV28,TRBJ2-4,TRBD2,NA,TGTGCCAGCAGTTTCAGCTTACTAGCGGGGGGTGAGCAGTACTTC,CASSFSLLAGGEQYF
TRBV12-3/TRBV12-4,TRBJ1-3,NA,NA,TGTGCCAGCAGTTCAGACTTATACTCTGGAAACACCATATATTTT,CASSSDLYSGNTIYF
TRBV7-6,TRBJ1-1,TRBD1,NA,TGTGCCAGCAGCTCAATGGGGGACAGGGTGAACACTGAAGCTTTCTTT,CASSSMGDRVNTEAFF
TRBV6-5,TRBJ2-7,NA,few,TGTGCCAGCAGTCCGCCTTTCCTCGCCTACGAGCAGTACTTC,CASSPPFLAYEQYF
TRBV20-1,TRBJ2-2,NA,NA,TGCAGTGCTTACAGCGGCGGGGAGCTGTTTTTT,CSAYSGGELFF
TRBV18,TRBJ1-1,NA,NA,TGTGCCAGCTCACCAGGAGGGCCGGGAGGCACTGGAGCTTTCTTT,CASSPGGPGGTGAFF
TRBV27,TRBJ2-1,NA,NA,TGTGCCAGCAGTTTTGTAAAGAATAGGTATGAGCAGTTCTTC,CASSFVKNRYEQFF
TRBV6-5,TRBJ1-2,NA,NA,TGTGCCAGCAGTTACTCGTCCCCTCTGGGTGGCTACACCTTC,CASSYSSPLGGYTF
TRBV5-1,TRBJ2-7,NA,NA,TGCGCCAGCAGCGTGGATAAAGGTTACGAGCAGTACTTC,CASSVDKGYEQYF
TRBV11-2,TRBJ2-1,NA,few,TGTGCCAGCAGCTTAGTGCCCAATGAGCAGTTCTTC,CASSLVPNEQFF
TRBV2,TRBJ2-3,NA,NA,TGTGCCAACGGATCCGGGGGCAGCACAGATACGCAGTATTTT,CANGSGGSTDTQYF
TRBV18,TRBJ1-6,NA,NA,TGTGCCAGCTCACCCTTGATTGGCAAGGGTAATTCACCCCTCCACTTT,CASSPLIGKGNSPLHF
TRBV11-2,TRBJ2-1,TRBD1,NA,TGTGCCAGCAGCGCCCCCCGACAGGGGGGATCCTACAATGAGCAGTTCTTC,CASSAPRQGGSYNEQFF
TRBV6-6,TRBJ2-3,TRBD1,NA,TGTGCCAGCAGTTACGGGACAGATGCAGATACGCAGTATTTT,CASSYGTDADTQYF
TRBV12-3/TRBV12-4,TRBJ1-2,TRBD1,NA,TGTGCCAGCAGTTCTCGTGCAGGGGGAGTTTATGGCTACACCTTC,CASSSRAGGVYGYTF
TRBV6-1,TRBJ2-1,NA,NA,TGTGCCAGCAGGCTCAGAGCGGGCTCCTACAATGAGCAGTTCTTC,CASRLRAGSYNEQFF
TRBV7-9,TRBJ1-5,NA,NA,TGTGCCAGCAGTTCCTACGGGGGTAAGGTTCAGCCCCAGCATTTT,CASSSYGGKVQPQHF
TRBV29-1,TRBJ1-2,NA,NA,TGCAGCGTTTCCGGGACGGCAACCAACTATGGCTACACCTTC,CSVSGTATNYGYTF
TRBV18,TRBJ1-1,TRBD1,NA,TGTGCCAGCTCGGAGAGGACAGGGTCGAACACTGAAGCTTTCTTT,CASSERTGSNTEAFF
TRBV2,TRBJ2-7,TRBD2,few,TGTGCCAGCAGTGTAGCGGGAGCCTTTTCCCCCTCCTACGAGCAGTACTTC,CASSVAGAFSPSYEQYF
TRBV6-2/TRBV6-3,TRBJ2-1,NA,few,TGTGCCAGCAGTTACTTTCGGCGACAGGAGCAGTTCTTC,CASSYFRRQEQFF
TRBV28,TRBJ2-7,NA,NA,TGTGCCAGCAGGGACGGAAGCAGTACCTACGAGCAGTACTTC,CASRDGSSTYEQYF
TRBV7-7,TRBJ2-7,TRBD1,few,TGTGCTAGCAGCCGAAACACACAGGGGGCCCAGGGCGAGCAGTACTTC,CASSRNTQGAQGEQYF
TRBV9,TRBJ2-3,TRBD1,NA,TGTGCCAGCCAATCCGGGACAGGGCTGACAGATACGCAGTATTTT,CASQSGTGLTDTQYF
TRBV12-3/TRBV12-4,TRBJ1-2,NA,few,TGTGCCAGCAGTTTCTCCCCCCCAAGTGGCTACACCTTC,CASSFSPPSGYTF
TRBV3-1,TRBJ2-3,TRBD1,NA,TGTGCCAGCAGCCAGGGGACAGGGCAGGATACGCAGTATTTT,CASSQGTGQDTQYF
TRBV29-1,TRBJ2-7,TRBD1,NA,TGCAGCGTTGAATTTCCGGGACAGGGCACCTACGAGCAGTACTTC,CSVEFPGQGTYEQYF
TRBV5-1,TRBJ2-1,NA,NA,TGCGCCAGCAGCCAAAATTACGAGCAGTTCTTC,CASSQNYEQFF
TRBV10-3,TRBJ2-1,TRBD2,NA,TGTGCCATCAGTGACTGGACTAGCGGGAGCCGAAATGAGCAGTTCTTC,CAISDWTSGSRNEQFF
TRBV11-3,TRBJ2-7,TRBD1,NA,TGTGCCAGCAGCCGCTCGACAGGGCCGGTCTACGAGCAGTACTTC,CASSRSTGPVYEQYF
TRBV20-1,TRBJ1-1,NA,few,TGCAGTGCTAGAGATTGGGGGGAAACAGACACTGAAGCTTTCTTT,CSARDWGETDTEAFF
TRBV2,TRBJ2-1,NA,NA,TGTGCCAGCAGTGAACTGAGGGGCGACAATGAGCAGTTCTTC,CASSELRGDNEQFF
TRBV7-9,TRBJ2-7,NA,few,TGTGCCAGTGGGGTGGCAGGGTCCTACGAGCAGTACTTC,CASGVAGSYEQYF
TRBV20-1,TRBJ2-3,TRBD2,NA,TGCAGTGCTAGAGATCGGAGAAGGCTAGCGGGAGCGGCAGATACGCAGTATTTT,CSARDRRRLAGAADTQYF
TRBV7-9,TRBJ2-5,NA,NA,TGTGCCAGCAGCCCCGGTAGGGGCCAAGAGACCCAGTACTTC,CASSPGRGQETQYF
TRBV4-2,TRBJ1-1,NA,NA,TGTGCCAGCAGCCAAGAAGTCCCGGAGCCCCCTGAAGCTTTCTTT,CASSQEVPEPPEAFF
TRBV29-1,TRBJ2-4,NA,many,TGCAGCGTTGAGGGGGATGGCAACATTCAGTACTTC,CSVEGDGNIQYF
TRBV20-1,TRBJ2-1,NA,NA,TGCAGTGCGGTAAGGGCCGGTGATTTGAATGAGCAGTTCTTC,CSAVRAGDLNEQFF
TRBV2,TRBJ1-1,NA,NA,TGTGCCAGCAGCAAAGGACACCCGAACACTGAAGCTTTCTTT,CASSKGHPNTEAFF
TRBV5-1,TRBJ1-2,TRBD1,few,TGCGCCAGAGGAAACAGGGGCTATGGCTACACCTTC,CARGNRGYGYTF
TRBV29-1,TRBJ2-2,TRBD2,NA,TGCAGCGCAAAAGTAATCCCGGGACTAGCGGGGTACGCGAACACCGGGGAGCTGTTTTTT,CSAKVIPGLAGYANTGELFF
TRBV5-1,TRBJ2-4,NA,NA,TGCGCCAGCAGCTTGTGGGGCCTTGGAAACATTCAGTACTTC,CASSLWGLGNIQYF
TRBV5-1,TRBJ2-7,NA,NA,TGCGCCAGCAGCTTGCGGGGTCCGGAGTACGAGCAGTACTTC,CASSLRGPEYEQYF
TRBV5-6,TRBJ1-4,NA,NA,TGTGCCAGCAGCGCGGAACCAACTAATGAAAAACTGTTTTTT,CASSAEPTNEKLFF
TRBV13,TRBJ2-2,TRBD2,NA,TGTGCCAGCAGTATAGAATCTAGCGGGGCGAACACCGGGGAGCTGTTTTTT,CASSIESSGANTGELFF
TRBV12-3/TRBV12-4,TRBJ1-6,NA,few,TGTGCCAGCAGTTCCCTCGGGGAATCCTATAATTCACCCCTCCACTTT,CASSSLGESYNSPLHF